The rows below give T cell receptor beta chains drawn from one sample of a study of shared clonotypes between healthy human individuals. Clones were read by immunoSEQ multiplex PCR, and TCRdb kept only the in-frame ones, dropping some. The sample includes nearly 1,000,000 clones, around 80% seen only once; the top ten take nearly 1.5%. The specimen was memory CD4+ T cells sorted from blood. The receptor set was obtained from a man aged 18 to 30 in good health. The CDR3 runs from the conserved cysteine through the conserved F or W. A D gene is named only where the DNA matches it firmly. Only some rows state a clone size, as once, few, many or a class for expanded clones.

v_call: TRBV9; j_call: TRBJ2-5; clone_size: NA; d_call: TRBD2; cdr3_nt: TGTGCCAGCAGCCCGGGGACTAGCTGGGGGACCCAGTACTTC; cdr3_aa: CASSPGTSWGTQYF
v_call: TRBV7-2; j_call: TRBJ2-2; clone_size: NA; d_call: TRBD1; cdr3_nt: TGTGCCAGCAGCTCACAGGGGGCAGGGACCGGGGAGCTGTTTTTT; cdr3_aa: CASSSQGAGTGELFF
v_call: TRBV12-5; j_call: TRBJ1-5; clone_size: NA; d_call: NA; cdr3_nt: TGTGCTAGTGGCGAGGGACCGGACTACAATCAGCCCCAGCATTTT; cdr3_aa: CASGEGPDYNQPQHF
v_call: TRBV4-2; j_call: TRBJ2-5; clone_size: NA; d_call: TRBD1; cdr3_nt: TGTGCCAGCAGCCAACAAACAGGGGGCTATCGGTACTTC; cdr3_aa: CASSQQTGGYRYF
v_call: TRBV6-5; j_call: TRBJ1-2; clone_size: NA; d_call: NA; cdr3_nt: TGTGCCAGCAGTCAGGGAGGCAGGACCTATGGCTACACCTTC; cdr3_aa: CASSQGGRTYGYTF
v_call: TRBV30; j_call: TRBJ2-6; clone_size: few; d_call: NA; cdr3_nt: TGTGCCTGGAGTGTACGGGGGTCTGGGGCCAACGTCCTGACTTTC; cdr3_aa: CAWSVRGSGANVLTF
v_call: TRBV6-1; j_call: TRBJ2-4; clone_size: NA; d_call: NA; cdr3_nt: TGTGCCAGCAGTGGTCTGGGAGCAAACATTCAGTACTTC; cdr3_aa: CASSGLGANIQYF
v_call: TRBV27; j_call: TRBJ2-7; clone_size: once; d_call: TRBD1; cdr3_nt: TGTGCCAGCAGCTTCCGGACAGGGACGACGTACGAGCAGTACTTC; cdr3_aa: CASSFRTGTTYEQYF
v_call: TRBV6-1; j_call: TRBJ2-1; clone_size: NA; d_call: TRBD2; cdr3_nt: TGTGCCAGCAGTGAAGGGTGGCGGGGGGTCTACAATGAGCAGTTCTTC; cdr3_aa: CASSEGWRGVYNEQFF
v_call: TRBV28; j_call: TRBJ1-2; clone_size: NA; d_call: NA; cdr3_nt: TGTGCCAGCACTGCAAGGGGGGCGGATGGCTACACCTTC; cdr3_aa: CASTARGADGYTF
v_call: TRBV6-1; j_call: TRBJ1-3; clone_size: once; d_call: NA; cdr3_nt: TGTGCCAGCAGTGCCGAGAGGTCTGGAAACACCATATATTTT; cdr3_aa: CASSAERSGNTIYF
v_call: TRBV15; j_call: TRBJ1-6; clone_size: few; d_call: NA; cdr3_nt: TGTGCCACCAGCAGAGATATTATGGCCCTCCACTTT; cdr3_aa: CATSRDIMALHF
v_call: TRBV27; j_call: TRBJ1-3; clone_size: NA; d_call: NA; cdr3_nt: TGTGCCAGCAGTTTATCGGCCAGACACTCTGGAAACACCATATATTTT; cdr3_aa: CASSLSARHSGNTIYF
v_call: TRBV5-1; j_call: TRBJ2-3; clone_size: NA; d_call: NA; cdr3_nt: TGCGCCAGCAGCTTGGAGGTCCCGACGGGGGATACGCAGTATTTT; cdr3_aa: CASSLEVPTGDTQYF
v_call: TRBV7-2; j_call: TRBJ2-2; clone_size: NA; d_call: TRBD2; cdr3_nt: TGTGCCAGCAGCTTATGGCCAGCGGGAGATGGCGGGGAGCTGTTTTTT; cdr3_aa: CASSLWPAGDGGELFF
v_call: TRBV19; j_call: TRBJ1-1; clone_size: NA; d_call: NA; cdr3_nt: TGTGCCAGTAGTCACGGGACTGAAGCTTTCTTT; cdr3_aa: CASSHGTEAFF
v_call: TRBV28; j_call: TRBJ2-3; clone_size: NA; d_call: TRBD1; cdr3_nt: TGTGCCAGCAGCTTCTCCGGGACAGGGAGTTCAGATACGCAGTATTTT; cdr3_aa: CASSFSGTGSSDTQYF
v_call: TRBV2; j_call: TRBJ2-3; clone_size: NA; d_call: NA; cdr3_nt: TGTGCCAGCAGTGATGTGGCCTTTCCTAACACAGATACGCAGTATTTT; cdr3_aa: CASSDVAFPNTDTQYF
v_call: TRBV1; j_call: TRBJ2-5; clone_size: once; d_call: NA; cdr3_nt: TGCACCAGCAGCCACGCGGGACTAGCGGGGAGAGAGACCCAGTACTTC; cdr3_aa: CTSSHAGLAGRETQYF
v_call: TRBV18; j_call: TRBJ1-4; clone_size: NA; d_call: TRBD1; cdr3_nt: TGTGCCAGCTCACCACGGGCAGGGGGCGCGACTACTAATGAAAAACTGTTTTTT; cdr3_aa: CASSPRAGGATTNEKLFF
v_call: TRBV2; j_call: TRBJ1-1; clone_size: once; d_call: NA; cdr3_nt: TGTGCCAGCAGTGAACAACAGGGGAACACTGAAGCTTTCTTT; cdr3_aa: CASSEQQGNTEAFF
v_call: TRBV7-2; j_call: TRBJ2-7; clone_size: NA; d_call: NA; cdr3_nt: TGTGCCAGCGGCCCGGGGGCAACATCGAGGGGAGAGCAGTACTTC; cdr3_aa: CASGPGATSRGEQYF
v_call: TRBV14; j_call: TRBJ1-1; clone_size: few; d_call: NA; cdr3_nt: TGTGCCAGCAGCCGGCCGGGATTCACTGAAGCTTTCTTT; cdr3_aa: CASSRPGFTEAFF
v_call: TRBV6-6; j_call: TRBJ2-1; clone_size: NA; d_call: TRBD1; cdr3_nt: TGTGCCAGCACCGGGACAGGGCAAGAGCAGTTCTTC; cdr3_aa: CASTGTGQEQFF
v_call: TRBV9; j_call: TRBJ2-3; clone_size: few; d_call: TRBD1; cdr3_nt: TGTGCCAGCAGCGCCCCCCTGGGGGCGACAGGGGGCGAGACAGATACGCAGTATTTT; cdr3_aa: CASSAPLGATGGETDTQYF
v_call: TRBV2; j_call: TRBJ2-1; clone_size: NA; d_call: NA; cdr3_nt: TGTGCCAGCAGTGAGGAGCGAGGGTACTACAATGAGCAGTTCTTC; cdr3_aa: CASSEERGYYNEQFF
v_call: TRBV5-4; j_call: TRBJ1-6; clone_size: NA; d_call: TRBD1; cdr3_nt: TGTGCCAGCAGCGTCGACAGGGGGAATTCACCCCTCCACTTT; cdr3_aa: CASSVDRGNSPLHF
v_call: TRBV5-4; j_call: TRBJ2-7; clone_size: NA; d_call: TRBD2; cdr3_nt: TGTGCCAGCAGTAAAGTAGCGGGGGCCTCTCCCTACGAGCAGTACTTC; cdr3_aa: CASSKVAGASPYEQYF
v_call: TRBV30; j_call: TRBJ1-5; clone_size: NA; d_call: NA; cdr3_nt: TGTGCCGGCCGGACACGGGATTGCCTTCGCAATCAGCCCCAGCATTTT; cdr3_aa: CAGRTRDCLRNQPQHF
v_call: TRBV5-1; j_call: TRBJ2-7; clone_size: many; d_call: TRBD1; cdr3_nt: TGCGCCAGCAGCTCCCGACAGGGCGAATCCTACGAGCAGTACTTC; cdr3_aa: CASSSRQGESYEQYF
v_call: TRBV10-2; j_call: TRBJ2-1; clone_size: NA; d_call: NA; cdr3_nt: TGCGCCAGCAGTGAGTCGGGCAGGGCTCAGTTCTTC; cdr3_aa: CASSESGRAQFF
v_call: TRBV6-1; j_call: TRBJ1-5; clone_size: many; d_call: NA; cdr3_nt: TGTGCCACCTCGACACAGCTCAATCAGCCCCAGCATTTT; cdr3_aa: CATSTQLNQPQHF
v_call: TRBV5-1; j_call: TRBJ2-3; clone_size: NA; d_call: NA; cdr3_nt: TGCGCCAGCAGCTCCGGTTACGGTGATACGCAGTATTTT; cdr3_aa: CASSSGYGDTQYF
v_call: TRBV6-1; j_call: TRBJ1-1; clone_size: NA; d_call: NA; cdr3_nt: TGTGCCAGCAGTGAATGGGGGGGGACTGAAGCTTTCTTT; cdr3_aa: CASSEWGGTEAFF
v_call: TRBV5-1; j_call: TRBJ2-1; clone_size: once; d_call: TRBD1; cdr3_nt: TGCGCCAGCAGCTATGGGGACAGGGTGGGCAATGAGCAGTTCTTC; cdr3_aa: CASSYGDRVGNEQFF
v_call: TRBV30; j_call: TRBJ2-5; clone_size: NA; d_call: NA; cdr3_nt: TGTGCCTGGAGGACAGGAAAAGAGACCCAGTACTTC; cdr3_aa: CAWRTGKETQYF
v_call: TRBV4-2; j_call: TRBJ2-5; clone_size: NA; d_call: TRBD1; cdr3_nt: TGTGCCAGCAGCCAAGATGTGACAGGGGCTCGGTACCAAGAGACCCAGTACTTC; cdr3_aa: CASSQDVTGARYQETQYF
v_call: TRBV27; j_call: TRBJ2-7; clone_size: NA; d_call: NA; cdr3_nt: TGTGCCAGCCGCCGAACGGGCGGGGTTACCTACGAGCAGTACTTC; cdr3_aa: CASRRTGGVTYEQYF
v_call: TRBV7-9; j_call: TRBJ1-1; clone_size: few; d_call: NA; cdr3_nt: TGTGCCAGCAGTCGACAGTCTGAAGCTTTCTTT; cdr3_aa: CASSRQSEAFF
v_call: TRBV2; j_call: TRBJ1-2; clone_size: NA; d_call: NA; cdr3_nt: TGTGCCAGCACGGCAGGGAGAGCCTATGGCTACACCTTC; cdr3_aa: CASTAGRAYGYTF
v_call: TRBV19; j_call: TRBJ1-1; clone_size: NA; d_call: NA; cdr3_nt: TGTGCCAGTAGTATGGTGGCAGGGGACACTGAAGCTTTCTTT; cdr3_aa: CASSMVAGDTEAFF
v_call: TRBV27; j_call: TRBJ2-7; clone_size: NA; d_call: NA; cdr3_nt: TGTGCCAGCAGTTTATGGGGACCCTACTCCGAGCAGTACTTC; cdr3_aa: CASSLWGPYSEQYF
v_call: TRBV5-4; j_call: TRBJ2-2; clone_size: NA; d_call: TRBD1; cdr3_nt: TGTGCCAGCAGCTCCAAGACAGGGTCGGCCGGGGAGCTGTTTTTT; cdr3_aa: CASSSKTGSAGELFF
v_call: TRBV28; j_call: TRBJ2-1; clone_size: once; d_call: NA; cdr3_nt: TGTGCCAGCAGTTTCTGGGCGAGCAACAATGATGAGCAGTTCTTC; cdr3_aa: CASSFWASNNDEQFF
v_call: TRBV28; j_call: TRBJ1-2; clone_size: NA; d_call: TRBD1; cdr3_nt: TGTGCCAGCATCACACAGGGGGCTGAGGGCTACACCTTC; cdr3_aa: CASITQGAEGYTF
v_call: TRBV5-1; j_call: TRBJ2-3; clone_size: NA; d_call: NA; cdr3_nt: TGCGCCAGCAGCTTGGCTATGACAGATACGCAGTATTTT; cdr3_aa: CASSLAMTDTQYF
v_call: TRBV2; j_call: TRBJ1-1; clone_size: once; d_call: NA; cdr3_nt: TGTGCCAGCAGAGGGGTGGGGAACACTGAAGCTTTCTTT; cdr3_aa: CASRGVGNTEAFF
v_call: TRBV5-4; j_call: TRBJ1-6; clone_size: NA; d_call: TRBD1; cdr3_nt: TGTGCCAGCAGCTTGGGACAGGGGGGTGATTCACCCCTCCACTTT; cdr3_aa: CASSLGQGGDSPLHF
v_call: TRBV7-7; j_call: TRBJ2-5; clone_size: NA; d_call: NA; cdr3_nt: TGTGCTAGCAGCTCCCTTTTACAGGGGACCCAGTACTTC; cdr3_aa: CASSSLLQGTQYF
v_call: TRBV4-3; j_call: TRBJ1-6; clone_size: NA; d_call: NA; cdr3_nt: TGCGCCAGCAGCCAAGAGCCGGTCACTACTTATAATTCACCCCTCCACTTT; cdr3_aa: CASSQEPVTTYNSPLHF
v_call: TRBV7-3; j_call: TRBJ2-3; clone_size: NA; d_call: NA; cdr3_nt: TGTGCCAGCAGCCGTGCCGGGCCCGGTGGAGATACGCAGTATTTT; cdr3_aa: CASSRAGPGGDTQYF
v_call: TRBV23-1; j_call: TRBJ1-2; clone_size: few; d_call: NA; cdr3_nt: TGCGCCAGCAAACCTCCGACAGGATCCAATGGCTACACCTTC; cdr3_aa: CASKPPTGSNGYTF
v_call: TRBV7-9; j_call: TRBJ2-3; clone_size: NA; d_call: NA; cdr3_nt: TGTGCCAGCAGCCAAATAACAGATACGCAGTATTTT; cdr3_aa: CASSQITDTQYF
v_call: TRBV5-1; j_call: TRBJ1-2; clone_size: once; d_call: NA; cdr3_nt: TGCGCCAGCAGCTTGAGTCTGGGCAGGGACTATGGCTACACCTTC; cdr3_aa: CASSLSLGRDYGYTF